Listed here are 7 T cell receptor beta chains from one sample, sequenced in a study of blood T cell repertoires in COVID-19. The method was immunoSEQ multiplex PCR; TCRdb's version includes in-frame clones alone and lacks a portion of them. The sample carries around 380,000 clones, around 87% recorded once. The sample consisted of PBMCs or T cells enriched from blood (not recorded which). The source is a man under 40 who had recovered from COVID-19.

V gene TRBV12-5 combines with J gene TRBJ1-3; D uncertain. Germline CDR1 is LGHNT and CDR2 is FRNRAP. Deletions cut 6 bases from V and 0 bases from J, with 6 bases between. The CDR3 is 13 amino acids. The CDR3 spells CASGETSGNTIYF. The DNA for the CDR3 is TGTGCTAGTGGGGAGACCTCTGGAAACACCATATATTTT.

The table lists this clone with a count of one. V and J are TRBV5-4 and TRBJ2-5; 10 nucleotides line up with TRBD1. The V and J ends lost 4 bases and 1 base, in that order; junction bases with no gene match: 4. The length of the CDR3 is 15 residues. The germline CDR1 and CDR2 sequences are SGHNT and YYREEE (reference sequence). The CDR3 DNA is TGTGCCAGCAGCACAGGACAGGGGGGCCAAGAGACCCAGTACTTC. It yields the protein CASSTGQGGQETQYF.

This rearrangement joins TRBV3-1 (or the pseudogene TRBV3-2) to TRBJ2-4, with D perhaps TRBD1 (6 bases). The CDR3 is 14 amino acids. Germline CDR1 is LGHDT and CDR2 is YNNKEL (reference sequence). V shed 1 base and J shed 6 bases, with 10 bases lying between them. The CDR3 loop reads CASSQVWGPNIQYF. Written as DNA, the CDR3 is TGTGCCAGCAGCCAAGTTTGGGGGCCAAACATTCAGTACTTC.

This clone has only a few counts. This chain connects TRBV5-1 to TRBJ2-3; D may be TRBD2 (6 bases). V lost 4 bases and J lost 0, with 15 bases in between. The germline gives CDR1 SGHRS, CDR2 YFSETQ. This CDR3 region has 16 residues. The CDR3 loop is CASSTPRAGSTDTQYF. For the CDR3, the DNA is TGCGCCAGCAGCACCCCCCGGGCGGGGAGCACAGATACGCAGTATTTT.

The J gene is TRBJ1-1, the V gene TRBV5-1; D is possibly TRBD1 (6 bases). The CDR3 length is 14 residues. V dropped 0 bases and J dropped 4 bases, with 10 bases sitting between them. Germline values: CDR1 SGHRS, CDR2 YFSETQ. CDR3 sequence reads: CASSLGGQVTEAFF. The CDR3 nucleotides read TGCGCCAGCAGCTTGGGGGGGCAGGTCACTGAAGCTTTCTTT.

This chain joins TRBV6-1 and TRBJ2-7; weak D call: TRBD1 (5 bases). Germline V gene data show CDR1 as MNHNS and CDR2 as SASEGT. V lost 2 bases and J 5 bases, leaving 7 bases between the germline ends. The CDR3 consists of 12 residues. The DNA of the CDR3 is TGTGCCAGCAGTGAAACGGACAACGAGCAGTACTTC. It yields the protein CASSETDNEQYF.

The V call is TRBV5-1, the J call TRBJ1-1; 8 bases fit TRBD1. V shed 4 bases, J shed 3 bases, and the junction held 8 bases outside the gene matches. The CDR3 has 15 amino acids. The germline V gene encodes CDR1 SGHRS and CDR2 YFSETQ. The CDR3 protein is CASSHRTGMDTEAFF. The CDR3 DNA is TGCGCCAGCAGCCATCGGACAGGGATGGACACTGAAGCTTTCTTT.